Shown below are 27 T cell receptor beta chains from a single sample sequenced in a study of T cells in Graves' hyperthyroidism and ophthalmopathy. The source material, RNA transcripts, was used to amplify TCR beta CDR3 regions. The HTBI primer set drove a first-round RT-PCR of the TCR CDR3. Using its own MiXCR run on the multiplex PCR reads, TCRdb lists one record per CDR3 protein. Of about 700,000 distinct CDR3 sequences in the sample, roughly 46% were seen once. The sequenced sample was peripheral blood or thyroid tissue (not recorded which). All receptors come from an adult man with Graves' disease, either hyperthyroidism or ophthalmopathy (not recorded which).

In its sample, this clonotype was seen many times. The V call is TRBV20-1, the J call TRBJ2-2; 8 bases match TRBD1. Germline loops: CDR1 DFQATT, CDR2 SNEGSKA (reference sequence). V shed 5 bases and J 4 bases; nucleotides not matched to a gene: 3. This CDR3 has 13 amino acids. The CDR3 reads CSAGQGGTGELFF. In nucleotides, the CDR3 is TGCAGTGCTGGACAGGGTGGCACCGGGGAGCTGTTTTTT.

V is TRBV29-1 and J is TRBJ1-5, with 8 bases matching TRBD1. V was clipped by 2 bases and J by 5 bases; unmatched bases: 8. CDR1 is SQVTM and CDR2 is ANQGSEA in the germline V gene. The length of the CDR3 is 15 residues. The CDR3: CSVENRQGADQPQHF. CDR3 coding DNA: TGCAGCGTTGAAAATCGGCAGGGGGCAGATCAGCCCCAGCATTTT.

This rearrangement joins TRBV25-1 to TRBJ1-4; D may be TRBD1 (6 bases). The CDR3 runs to 14 residues. V was pared by 7 bases and J by 8 bases, with 17 bases between. CDR1 is MGHDK and CDR2 is SYGVNS in the germline V gene. The CDR3 nucleotides are TGTGCCAGCACTTGTTACAGGGCACGAGAAAAACTGTTTTTT. Its translation is CASTCYRAREKLFF.

The V gene is TRBV19, the J gene TRBJ1-1; D is perhaps TRBD1 (6 bases). The CDR3 extends over 14 amino acids. The V end lost 3 bases, the J end lost 4 bases, and 12 bases lay between the germline ends. Germline loops: CDR1 LNHDA, CDR2 SQIVND (reference sequence). The CDR3 reads CASSMGGAGTEAFF. DNA for the CDR3: TGTGCCAGTAGTATGGGGGGCGCGGGCACTGAAGCTTTCTTT. Based on the CDR3 plus reference TRBV19 and TRBJ1-1, the full variable domain is DGGITQSPKYLFRKEGQNVTLSCEQNLNHDAMYWYRQDPGQGLRLIYYSQIVNDFQKGDIAEGYSVSREKKESFPLTVTSAQKNPTAFYLCASSMGGAGTEAFFGQGTRLTVV.

This clonotype was counted between two and nine times. J is TRBJ2-5 and V is TRBV6-5; no definite D call. The V gene's germline CDR1 is MNHEY and CDR2 SVGAGI. Trimming pared 8 bases from V and 5 bases from J, leaving 6 bases between. The CDR3 spans 10 residues. The CDR3 DNA reads TGTGCCAGCGGACCGGAGACCCAGTACTTC. Its translation is CASGPETQYF.

V and J are TRBV19 and TRBJ1-5; tentative D call: TRBD1 (5 bases). Trimming stripped 3 bases from V and 0 bases from J, with 6 bases between. This CDR3 spans 14 amino acids. In germline, CDR1 is LNHDA, CDR2 SQIVND (reference sequence). The CDR3 sequence is CASSMTDSNQPQHF. The CDR3 nucleotides read TGTGCCAGTAGTATGACAGATAGCAATCAGCCCCAGCATTTT.

The genes are TRBV19 and TRBJ1-1; the D is unclear. V lost 5 bases and J 5 bases, leaving 18 bases between the germline ends. The CDR3 loop spans 15 amino acids. The V gene's germline CDR1 is LNHDA and CDR2 SQIVND (reference sequence). CDR3 coding DNA: TGTGCCAGTAGTCTTTTCGGATGGGGTGTAACTGAAGCTTTCTTT. Its protein product is CASSLFGWGVTEAFF.

This clonotype was observed a single time. This chain uses TRBV20-1 with TRBJ1-5, with 10 bases fitting TRBD1. The CDR3 runs to 14 residues. Germline CDR1 reads DFQATT; CDR2 reads SNEGSKA (reference sequence). Unmatched junction bases numbered 12, after V lost 6 bases and J lost 10 bases. The CDR3 protein is CSASGTGDINPQHF. The CDR3 DNA reads TGCAGTGCGTCCGGGACAGGGGACATCAATCCCCAGCATTTT.

The V call is TRBV2, the J call TRBJ1-6, with 9 bases that match TRBD1. CDR1 is SNHLY, CDR2 FYNNEI, per germline. V shed 6 bases, J shed 5 bases, and the junction held 2 bases outside the gene matches. This CDR3 has 14 residues. The CDR3 protein is CASSGTGNNSPLHF. The CDR3 DNA sequence: TGTGCCAGCAGCGGGACAGGGAATAATTCACCCCTCCACTTT.

V and J are TRBV15 and TRBJ1-5; 9 positions agree with TRBD1. The V gene's germline CDR1 is LNHNV and CDR2 YYDKDF (reference sequence). The CDR3 is 15 residues long. V gave up 2 bases and J gave up 11 bases; unmatched junction bases: 10. The CDR3 loop reads CATSRKGQGTGTQHF. The CDR3 nucleotides are TGTGCCACCAGCAGAAAGGGACAGGGTACCGGGACCCAGCATTTT.

A few counts support this clonotype. The CDR3 sequence is CASSPTGTSLYEQYF. DNA for the CDR3: TGTGCCAGCAGCCCGACCGGGACTAGTCTCTACGAGCAGTACTTC. This chain links TRBV2 with TRBJ2-7, with 8 positions matching TRBD2. Looked up from germline, CDR1 is SNHLY and CDR2 is FYNNEI. V was clipped by 6 bases and J by 3 bases; unmatched bases: 10. The CDR3 extends over 15 amino acids.

This clonotype was counted a few times. V is TRBV7-9 and J is TRBJ2-2, with D perhaps TRBD1 (6 bases). CDR3 length: 13 amino acids. Germline lookup yields CDR1 SEHNR and CDR2 FQNEAQ (reference sequence). Trimming removed 5 bases from V and 6 bases from J, with 10 bases in between. The CDR3 sequence: CASSQGYAGELFF. CDR3 in DNA: TGTGCCAGCAGCCAGGGGTACGCCGGGGAGCTGTTTTTT.

Worth noting for this clonotype: This could be a read error, since a much larger clone is one nucleotide away. Lacking the conserved final phenylalanine or tryptophan, this CDR3 likely reflects a read error. The V call is TRBV20-1, the J call TRBJ1-1; D is unresolved. Germline CDR1 is DFQATT and CDR2 is SNEGSKA (reference sequence). There are 12 residues in the CDR3. Between the trimmed V and J ends, which lost 1 base and 2 bases, there was a span of 5 bases. CDR3 in amino acids: CSARGPNTEAFV. The CDR3 DNA follows: TGCAGTGCTAGAGGGCCTAACACTGAAGCTTTCGTT.

This clonotype was picked up a small number of times. The J gene is TRBJ1-3, the V gene TRBV7-8; 7 bases agree with TRBD1. The germline CDR1 and CDR2 sequences are SGHVS and FQNEAQ. This CDR3 is built from 11 residues. Trimming cost V 11 bases and J 5 bases; bases outside gene matches: 3. The CDR3 protein is CAWTGRNTIYF. CDR3 nucleotides: TGTGCCTGGACAGGACGAAACACCATATATTTT.

J is TRBJ2-5 and V is TRBV20-1; 11 bases fit TRBD1. This CDR3 contains 13 residues. Germline CDR1 DFQATT, CDR2 SNEGSKA (reference sequence). V lost 4 bases to trimming and J lost 4 bases; unmatched junction nucleotides: 2. The DNA of the CDR3 is TGCAGTGCTAAGGGACAGGGGGGAGAGACCCAGTACTTC. Amino acid sequence: CSAKGQGGETQYF.

Comment on this clonotype: Mismatch with germline at one junction end may stem from a read error. The V call is TRBV7-9, the J call TRBJ2-7; the D gene is possibly TRBD2 (6 bases). CDR3 size: 17 residues. In germline, CDR1 is SEHNR, CDR2 FQNEAQ (reference sequence). The CDR3 coding sequence is TGTGCCATCAGCCCGAGAGGCGGGACGCCGAAACCCTACGAGCAGTACTTC. This translates into CAISPRGGTPKPYEQYF.

This clonotype came up a few times. DNA for the CDR3: TGTGCCAGCAGCTTAGGGTGGGGAGGGGCAGACACTGAAGCTTTCTTT. Its protein product is CASSLGWGGADTEAFF. This rearrangement joins TRBV7-2 to TRBJ1-1; D is perhaps TRBD1 (5 bases). Germline loops: CDR1 SGHTA, CDR2 FQGNSA. The CDR3 is made up of 16 amino acids. Trimming left V 1 base short and J 3 bases short, with 15 bases between.

This clonotype appeared many times. The rearrangement joins TRBV29-1 to TRBJ1-2; 9 bases agree with TRBD1. Trimming at V came to 7 bases and at J to 5 bases, leaving 8 bases not matched to a gene. The CDR3 length is 13 residues. The germline V gene encodes CDR1 SQVTM and CDR2 ANQGSEA. CDR3 bases: TGCAGCGGCCGCCTGGGACAGGGTTATGGCTACACCTTC. Translation: CSGRLGQGYGYTF.

This chain links TRBV12-3 or TRBV12-4 with TRBJ1-4, with D maybe TRBD1 (6 bases). V lost 1 base to trimming and J lost 6 bases, with 12 bases between them. There are 15 residues in the CDR3. The CDR3 sequence: CASSLGAGEDEKLFF. CDR3 in DNA: TGTGCCAGCAGTTTAGGTGCAGGGGAGGATGAAAAACTGTTTTTT.

The V gene is TRBV11-2, the J gene TRBJ1-6; D perhaps matches TRBD1 (5 bases). V shed 1 base and J shed 14 bases, with 15 bases lying between them. The germline CDR1 and CDR2 sequences are SGHAT and FQNNGV. The CDR3 runs 14 residues. The CDR3 nucleotides are TGTGCCAGCAGCTTAGTTGTTGCAGGGTCGTCCCTCCACTTT. Protein: CASSLVVAGSSLHF.

The chain recombines TRBV7-9 with TRBJ2-5; 10 nucleotides agree with TRBD2. V trimming: 7 bases; J trimming: 1 base; junction bases outside the gene matches: 3. The CDR3 contains 14 residues. Germline loops: CDR1 SEHNR, CDR2 FQNEAQ (reference sequence). The CDR3 reads CASNRLAGQETQYF. The DNA for the CDR3 is TGTGCCAGCAACCGACTAGCGGGCCAAGAGACCCAGTACTTC.

This clonotype was seen ten or more times. This chain joins TRBV7-9 and TRBJ1-1, with 7 positions matching TRBD1. CDR3 length: 14 amino acids. The V segment lost 5 bases and the J segment 1 base; nucleotides outside the gene matches: 4. Germline lookup yields CDR1 SEHNR and CDR2 FQNEAQ (reference sequence). The CDR3 loop is CASSPGQKNTEAFF. CDR3 sequence (DNA): TGTGCCAGCAGCCCGGGACAGAAGAACACTGAAGCTTTCTTT.

The J gene is TRBJ1-2, the V gene TRBV5-4; D call uncertain. The CDR3 consists of 15 residues. Germline V lookup: CDR1 SGHNT, CDR2 YYREEE (reference sequence). The ends were cut back, 4 bases at V and 3 bases at J, with 16 bases in the middle. The CDR3 sequence is CASSQGIGGHYGYTF. CDR3 nucleotides: TGTGCCAGCAGCCAAGGGATTGGCGGCCACTATGGCTACACCTTC.

This rearrangement joins TRBV15 to TRBJ2-2; 11 nucleotides align to TRBD1. The CDR3 length is 20 residues. Germline lookup yields CDR1 LNHNV and CDR2 YYDKDF (reference sequence). V lost 0 bases, J lost 7 bases, and 16 bases stayed unmatched. The CDR3 nucleotides are TGTGCCACCAGCAGAGAAGGGAGTAGCTTCGGACAGGGGGCCGACGGGGAGCTGTTTTTT. Its protein product is CATSREGSSFGQGADGELFF.

In its sample, this clonotype was seen a few times. CDR3 bases: TGTGCCAGCAGAGCCGAACGCCCCTACGAGCAGTACTTC. This sequence encodes CASRAERPYEQYF. V gene TRBV9 combines with J gene TRBJ2-7, with D hard to call. Trimming left V 5 bases short and J 2 bases short, with 11 bases between. The germline V gene has CDR1 SGDLS and CDR2 YYNGEE. This CDR3 is built from 13 residues. The variable domain in full, completed from reference TRBV9 and TRBJ2-7, reads DSGVTQTPKHLITATGQRVTLRCSPRSGDLSVYWYQQSLDQGLQFLIQYYNGEERAKGNILERFSAQQFPDLHSELNLSSLELGDSALYFCASRAERPYEQYFGPGTRLTVT.

The rearrangement uses TRBV7-9 and TRBJ2-2, with D hard to call. CDR1 is SEHNR and CDR2 is FQNEAQ in the germline V gene (reference sequence). This CDR3 is built from 15 residues. Between the trimmed V and J ends, which lost 0 bases and 3 bases, there was a span of 8 bases. DNA of the CDR3: TGTGCCAGCAGCTTAGCCAGTGAGGACACCGGGGAGCTGTTTTTT. This encodes CASSLASEDTGELFF.

This clonotype was recorded at least ten times. The chain carries TRBV10-2 and TRBJ1-1; possibly TRBD1 for D (6 bases). V was cut by 4 bases and J by 11 bases, with 20 bases left in between. The V gene's germline CDR1 is WSHSY and CDR2 SAAADI. The CDR3 runs to 14 residues. The CDR3 DNA is TGCGCCAGCAGTGTCGGCAGGGGCGAGGGGTTGGCTTTCTTT. Its translation: CASSVGRGEGLAFF.